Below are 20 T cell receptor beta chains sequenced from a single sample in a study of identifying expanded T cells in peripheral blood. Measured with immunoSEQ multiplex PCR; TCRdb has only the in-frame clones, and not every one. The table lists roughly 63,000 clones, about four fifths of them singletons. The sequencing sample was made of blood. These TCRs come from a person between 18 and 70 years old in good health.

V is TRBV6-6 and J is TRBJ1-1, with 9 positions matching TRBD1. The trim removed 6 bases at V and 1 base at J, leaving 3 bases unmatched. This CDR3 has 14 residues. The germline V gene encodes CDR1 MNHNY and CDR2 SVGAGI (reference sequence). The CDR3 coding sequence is TGTGCCAGCAGCCTGACAGGGGGGAACACTGAAGCTTTCTTT. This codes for CASSLTGGNTEAFF.

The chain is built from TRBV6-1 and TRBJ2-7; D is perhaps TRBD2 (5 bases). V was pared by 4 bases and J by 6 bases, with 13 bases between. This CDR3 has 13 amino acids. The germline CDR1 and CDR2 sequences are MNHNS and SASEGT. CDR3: CASSADLPGEQYF. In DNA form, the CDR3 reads TGTGCCAGCAGTGCGGACTTGCCGGGCGAGCAGTACTTC.

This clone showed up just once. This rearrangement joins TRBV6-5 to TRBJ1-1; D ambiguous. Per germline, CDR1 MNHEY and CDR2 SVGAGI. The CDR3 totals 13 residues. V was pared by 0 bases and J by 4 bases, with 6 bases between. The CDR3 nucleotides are TGTGCCAGCAGTTACTCGCGGGCCACTGAAGCTTTCTTT. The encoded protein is CASSYSRATEAFF.

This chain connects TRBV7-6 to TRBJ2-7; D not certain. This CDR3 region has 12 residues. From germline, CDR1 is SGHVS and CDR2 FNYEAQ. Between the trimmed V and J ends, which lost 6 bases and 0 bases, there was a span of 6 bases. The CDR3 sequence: CASSGSSYEQYF. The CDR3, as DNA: TGTGCCAGCAGTGGAAGCTCCTACGAGCAGTACTTC.

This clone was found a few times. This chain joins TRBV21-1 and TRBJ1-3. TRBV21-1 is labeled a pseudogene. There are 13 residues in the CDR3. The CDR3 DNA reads TGTGCCAGCAGCAAGGACTCTGGAAACACCATATATTTT. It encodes CASSKDSGNTIYF.

The CDR3: CASSLAGDRGSYNEQFF. CDR3 DNA sequence: TGTGCCAGCAGCTTAGCTGGGGACAGGGGTTCCTACAATGAGCAGTTCTTC. The chain uses TRBV13 and TRBJ2-1; TRBD1 aligns across 10 bases. CDR1 is PRHDT and CDR2 is FYEKMQ in the germline V gene (reference sequence). The CDR3 contains 17 residues. V lost 1 base to trimming and J lost 1 base; unmatched junction nucleotides: 4.

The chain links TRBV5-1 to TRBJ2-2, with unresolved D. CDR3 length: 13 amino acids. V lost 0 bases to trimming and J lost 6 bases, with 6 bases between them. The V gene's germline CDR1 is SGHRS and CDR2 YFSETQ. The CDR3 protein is CASSLAVAGELFF. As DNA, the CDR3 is TGCGCCAGCAGCTTGGCCGTAGCCGGGGAGCTGTTTTTT. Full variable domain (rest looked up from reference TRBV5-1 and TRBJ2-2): KAGVTQTPRYLIKTRGQQVTLSCSPISGHRSVSWYQQTPGQGLQFLFEYFSETQRNKGNFPGRFSGRQFSNSRSEMNVSTLELGDSALYLCASSLAVAGELFFGEGSRLTVL.

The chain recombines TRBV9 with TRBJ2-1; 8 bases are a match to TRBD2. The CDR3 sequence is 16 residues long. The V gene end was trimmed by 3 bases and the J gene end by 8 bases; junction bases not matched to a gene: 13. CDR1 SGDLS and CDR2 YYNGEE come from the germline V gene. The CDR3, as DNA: TGTGCCAGCAGCGCTCGAGCGGGGGCCTTTTTGGATGAGCAGTTCTTC. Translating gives CASSARAGAFLDEQFF.

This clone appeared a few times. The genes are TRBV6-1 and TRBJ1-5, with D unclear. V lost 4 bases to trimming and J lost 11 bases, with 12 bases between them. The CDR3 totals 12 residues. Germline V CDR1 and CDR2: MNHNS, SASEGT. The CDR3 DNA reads TGTGCCAGCAGTGTAAGCAGTTTGGCCCAGCATTTT. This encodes CASSVSSLAQHF.

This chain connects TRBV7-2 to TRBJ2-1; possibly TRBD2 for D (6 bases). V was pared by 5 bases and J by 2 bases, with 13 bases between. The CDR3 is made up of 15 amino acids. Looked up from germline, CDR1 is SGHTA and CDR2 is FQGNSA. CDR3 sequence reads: CASSPAGSPYNEQFF. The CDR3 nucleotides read TGTGCCAGCAGCCCAGCGGGTTCACCCTACAATGAGCAGTTCTTC.

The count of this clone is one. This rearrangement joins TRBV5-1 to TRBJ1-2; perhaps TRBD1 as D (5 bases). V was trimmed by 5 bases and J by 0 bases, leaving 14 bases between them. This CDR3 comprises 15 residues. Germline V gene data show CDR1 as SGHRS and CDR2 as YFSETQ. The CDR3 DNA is TGCGCCAGCAGTATCTCGACAGAGACTAACTATGGCTACACCTTC. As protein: CASSISTETNYGYTF.

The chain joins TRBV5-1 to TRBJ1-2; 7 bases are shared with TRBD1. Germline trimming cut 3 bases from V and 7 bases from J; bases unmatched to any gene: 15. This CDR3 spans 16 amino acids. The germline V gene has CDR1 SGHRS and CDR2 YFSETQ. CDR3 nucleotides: TGCGCCAGCAGCTACGAGCGACAGGGCGGAGTTAGTGGCTACACCTTC. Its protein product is CASSYERQGGVSGYTF. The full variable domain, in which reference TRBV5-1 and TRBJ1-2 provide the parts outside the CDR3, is KAGVTQTPRYLIKTRGQQVTLSCSPISGHRSVSWYQQTPGQGLQFLFEYFSETQRNKGNFPGRFSGRQFSNSRSEMNVSTLELGDSALYLCASSYERQGGVSGYTFGSGTRLTVV.

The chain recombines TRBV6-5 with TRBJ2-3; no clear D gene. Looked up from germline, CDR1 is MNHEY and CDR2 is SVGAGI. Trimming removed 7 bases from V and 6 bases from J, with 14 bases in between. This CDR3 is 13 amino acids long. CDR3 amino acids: CASTFGVGDTQYF. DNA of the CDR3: TGTGCCAGCACCTTTGGCGTTGGGGATACGCAGTATTTT.

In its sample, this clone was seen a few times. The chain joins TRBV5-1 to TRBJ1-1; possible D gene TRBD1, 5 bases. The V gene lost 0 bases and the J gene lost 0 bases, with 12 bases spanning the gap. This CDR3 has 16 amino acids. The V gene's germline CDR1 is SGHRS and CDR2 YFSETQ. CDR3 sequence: CASSLAAGSMNTEAFF. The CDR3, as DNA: TGCGCCAGCAGCTTGGCGGCAGGGAGTATGAACACTGAAGCTTTCTTT.

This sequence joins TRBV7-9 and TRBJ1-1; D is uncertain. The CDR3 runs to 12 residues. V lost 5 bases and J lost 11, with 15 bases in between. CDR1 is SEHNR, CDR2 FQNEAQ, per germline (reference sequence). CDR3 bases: TGTGCCAGCAGCCTCCTCAGCGACCGGGCTTTCTTT. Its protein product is CASSLLSDRAFF.

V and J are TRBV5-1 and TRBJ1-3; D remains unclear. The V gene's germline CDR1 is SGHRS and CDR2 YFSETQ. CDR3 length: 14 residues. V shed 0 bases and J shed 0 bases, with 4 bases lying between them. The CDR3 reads CASSLESSGNTIYF. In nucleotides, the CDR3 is TGCGCCAGCAGCTTGGAGAGCTCTGGAAACACCATATATTTT.

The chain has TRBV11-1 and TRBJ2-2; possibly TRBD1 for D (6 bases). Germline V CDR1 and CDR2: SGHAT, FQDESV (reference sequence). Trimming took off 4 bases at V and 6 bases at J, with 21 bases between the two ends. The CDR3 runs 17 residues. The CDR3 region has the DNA TGTGCCAGCAGCTCCCACGACAGGAAGGGAGCGTCCGGGGAGCTGTTTTTT. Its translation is CASSSHDRKGASGELFF.

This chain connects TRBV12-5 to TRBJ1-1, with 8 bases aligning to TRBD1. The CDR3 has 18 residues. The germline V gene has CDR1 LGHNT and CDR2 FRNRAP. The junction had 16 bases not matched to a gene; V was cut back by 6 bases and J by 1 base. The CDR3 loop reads CASGLQIRTGQGNTEAFF. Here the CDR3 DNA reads TGTGCTAGTGGGCTCCAAATCCGGACAGGGCAGGGGAACACTGAAGCTTTCTTT.

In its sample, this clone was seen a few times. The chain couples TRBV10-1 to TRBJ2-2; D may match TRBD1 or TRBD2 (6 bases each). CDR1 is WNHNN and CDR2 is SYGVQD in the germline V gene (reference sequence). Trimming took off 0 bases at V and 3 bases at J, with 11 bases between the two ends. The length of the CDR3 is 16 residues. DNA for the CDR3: TGCGCCAGCAGTGAGTCGAGGGGGGCCTACACCGGGGAGCTGTTTTTT. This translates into CASSESRGAYTGELFF.

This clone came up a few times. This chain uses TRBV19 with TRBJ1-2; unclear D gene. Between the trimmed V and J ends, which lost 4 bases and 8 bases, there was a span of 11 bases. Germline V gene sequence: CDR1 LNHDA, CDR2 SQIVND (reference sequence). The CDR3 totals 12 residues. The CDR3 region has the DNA TGTGCCAGTAGTACGGGGATGGGGGGCTACACCTTC. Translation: CASSTGMGGYTF.